A selection of T cell receptor beta chains follows, all from one sample in a study of T-cell memory formation after mild COVID-19. MiXCR was run by TCRdb on the 5' RACE reads, yielding one entry per CDR3 protein. The table records under 650,000 distinct CDR3 sequences, 18% of them present only once. Sequenced material: PBMCs or a T cell subset sorted from them (not recorded which). Every receptor here comes from an adult woman who had mild COVID-19 (a few samples of this study predate the infection). Cell type and time point are not known. The CDR3 runs from the conserved cysteine through the conserved F or W. D genes are given only for firm matches. The listing skips clone size in some rows; elsewhere it reads once, few, many or a size class.

>.|TRBV2|.|TRBJ1-1
CASSYLMGTEAFF
TGTGCCAGCAGTTACCTTATGGGCACTGAAGCTTTCTTT
>.|TRBV20-1|.|TRBJ1-6
CSARDQGNSPLHF
TGCAGTGCTAGAGATCAGGGAAATTCACCCCTCCACTTT
>few|TRBV7-8|.|TRBJ1-1
CATRGGNTEAFF
TGTGCAACTCGGGGAGGGAACACTGAAGCTTTCTTT
>few|TRBV7-9|TRBD1|TRBJ2-7
CASSLELTGAQQYF
TGTGCCAGCAGCTTAGAATTGACAGGGGCCCAGCAGTACTTC
>.|TRBV7-6|TRBD2|TRBJ2-3
CASSQEWAGADTQYF
TGTGCCAGCAGCCAAGAGTGGGCGGGGGCAGATACGCAGTATTTT
>.|TRBV15|.|TRBJ2-2
CATSRVRQNTGELFF
TGTGCCACCAGCAGAGTACGGCAGAACACCGGGGAGCTGTTTTTT
>.|TRBV29-1|TRBD1|TRBJ2-3
CSVWDRGRDTQYF
TGCAGCGTCTGGGACAGGGGGCGAGATACGCAGTATTTT
>few|TRBV11-3|TRBD2|TRBJ2-1
CASSKTSGVYNEQFF
TGTGCCAGCAGTAAGACTAGCGGGGTCTACAATGAGCAGTTCTTC
>.|TRBV5-1|TRBD1|TRBJ2-1
CASSFGQGANEQFF
TGCGCCAGCAGCTTTGGGCAGGGGGCGAATGAGCAGTTCTTC
>few|TRBV19|TRBD1|TRBJ2-7
CASSIPGTGVEQYF
TGTGCCAGTAGTATCCCCGGGACAGGGGTCGAGCAGTACTTC
>few|TRBV12-3/TRBV12-4|.|TRBJ2-7
CASSLQPYEQYF
TGTGCCAGCAGTTTACAACCGTACGAGCAGTACTTC
>few|TRBV7-8|TRBD2|TRBJ2-7
CASSFVSGGEHYEQYF
TGTGCCAGCAGCTTCGTATCGGGGGGTGAGCACTACGAGCAGTACTTC
>.|TRBV7-9|TRBD1|TRBJ1-6
CASSLAGQGRTYNSPLHF
TGTGCCAGCAGCTTAGCGGGACAGGGTAGAACCTATAATTCACCCCTCCACTTT
>few|TRBV11-3|.|TRBJ2-1
CASSLDLATAPRDEQFF
TGTGCCAGCAGCTTAGATCTTGCAACGGCCCCGAGGGATGAGCAGTTCTTC
>.|TRBV18|.|TRBJ2-5
CASSPWQETQYF
TGTGCCAGCTCACCGTGGCAAGAGACCCAGTACTTC
>few|TRBV29-1|.|TRBJ1-2
CSVGKRSGDGYTF
TGCAGCGTTGGGAAACGATCAGGGGATGGCTACACCTTC
>few|TRBV9|TRBD1|TRBJ2-1
CASSAGGQGPNEQFF
TGTGCCAGCAGCGCCGGGGGACAGGGACCCAATGAGCAGTTCTTC
>.|TRBV12-3/TRBV12-4|TRBD2|TRBJ2-2
CASSPRGGSYTGELFF
TGTGCCAGCAGTCCAAGGGGCGGGAGCTACACCGGGGAGCTGTTTTTT
>.|TRBV15|TRBD1|TRBJ1-1
CATSVTGGTEAFF
TGTGCCACCAGCGTAACAGGGGGCACTGAAGCTTTCTTT
>.|TRBV29-1|TRBD1|TRBJ2-7
CSVIRDRGLEQYF
TGCAGCGTTATCCGGGACAGGGGGCTCGAGCAGTACTTC
>.|TRBV4-2|TRBD2|TRBJ2-1
CASSQDSGGTYNEQFF
TGTGCCAGCAGCCAAGATAGCGGGGGCACCTACAATGAGCAGTTCTTC
>few|TRBV9|TRBD2|TRBJ2-1
CASSVGQFPSGGSYNEQFF
TGTGCCAGCAGCGTAGGGCAGTTCCCTAGCGGGGGTTCCTACAATGAGCAGTTCTTC
>few|TRBV20-1|TRBD2|TRBJ2-7
CSAQTSGGAGFYEQYF
TGCAGTGCTCAAACTAGCGGGGGGGCTGGTTTCTACGAGCAGTACTTC
>many|TRBV5-1|.|TRBJ2-7
CASSGTASYEQYF
TGCGCCAGCTCGGGGACGGCTTCCTACGAGCAGTACTTC
>few|TRBV15|.|TRBJ1-4
CATSPRRTNEKLFF
TGTGCCACCAGCCCTAGGAGGACTAATGAAAAACTGTTTTTT
>once|TRBV13|TRBD1|TRBJ2-1
CASSVGGRDNEQFF
TGTGCCAGCAGCGTAGGGGGCCGGGACAATGAGCAGTTCTTC
>.|TRBV11-2|.|TRBJ2-2
CASSSIGELFF
TGTGCCAGCAGCTCTATCGGGGAGCTGTTTTTT
>.|TRBV7-9|TRBD2|TRBJ2-7
CASSATSGPYEQYF
TGTGCCAGCAGCGCGACTAGCGGTCCCTACGAGCAGTACTTC
>.|TRBV12-5|TRBD2|TRBJ2-1
CASGYLMLAGGPWSYNEQFF
TGTGCTAGTGGCTACCTGATGCTAGCGGGGGGGCCTTGGAGCTACAATGAGCAGTTCTTC
>few|TRBV5-1|.|TRBJ2-2
CASSLGAPGRTGELFF
TGCGCCAGCAGCTTAGGGGCGCCGGGTCGGACCGGGGAGCTGTTTTTT
>.|TRBV27|TRBD2|TRBJ2-1
CASSSPPGGLDEQFF
TGTGCCAGCAGTTCACCCCCGGGAGGCTTGGATGAGCAGTTCTTC
>.|TRBV11-2|.|TRBJ1-5
CASSLRLSNQPQHF
TGTGCCAGCAGCTTAAGGTTGAGCAATCAGCCCCAGCATTTT
>few|TRBV7-2|TRBD1|TRBJ2-3
CASSPLPGQGADTQYF
TGTGCCAGCAGCCCGCTTCCGGGACAGGGGGCAGATACGCAGTATTTT
>.|TRBV20-1|.|TRBJ2-5
CSASQLKGGAIQETQYF
TGCAGTGCTAGTCAGTTAAAAGGTGGTGCAATCCAAGAGACCCAGTACTTC
>few|TRBV20-1|.|TRBJ2-7
CSASKGDYPYEQYF
TGCAGTGCTAGTAAGGGGGACTATCCTTACGAGCAGTACTTC
>.|TRBV5-4|.|TRBJ1-1
CASSLRAGRFTEAFF
TGTGCCAGCAGCTTGAGAGCAGGGAGGTTCACTGAAGCTTTCTTT
>few|TRBV6-2/TRBV6-3|.|TRBJ2-7
CASDAGLTSYEQYF
TGTGCCAGTGATGCGGGACTTACCTCCTACGAGCAGTACTTC
>.|TRBV2|.|TRBJ2-3
CASSGRQGADTQYF
TGTGCCAGCAGTGGTCGCCAGGGCGCAGATACGCAGTATTTT
>few|TRBV4-1|.|TRBJ1-2
CASSQGPESNYGYTF
TGCGCCAGCAGCCAAGGTCCAGAGTCTAACTATGGCTACACCTTC
>.|TRBV20-1|.|TRBJ2-7
CSARRPGRAYF
TGCAGTGCTAGGAGGCCGGGACGGGCGTACTTC
>few|TRBV9|.|TRBJ1-3
CASSVGDSGNTIYF
TGTGCCAGCAGCGTAGGAGACAGTGGAAACACCATATATTTT
>.|TRBV7-2|.|TRBJ2-5
CATHWGETQYF
TGTGCCACTCACTGGGGGGAGACCCAGTACTTC
>few|TRBV27|TRBD1|TRBJ1-2
CASSPALSKTGGGYGYTF
TGTGCCAGCAGCCCAGCCCTCTCCAAGACAGGGGGTGGGTATGGCTACACCTTC
>.|TRBV30|.|TRBJ2-3
CAWSVNGGPDTQYF
TGTGCCTGGAGTGTAAACGGGGGGCCAGATACGCAGTATTTT
>.|TRBV7-9|TRBD1|TRBJ1-6
CASSLDRGYNSPLHF
TGTGCCAGCAGCTTAGACAGGGGGTATAATTCACCCCTCCACTTT